Reported below is one T cell receptor (beta chain). The antigen is undetermined. An amount of RNA that ranged from roughly 0.5 to 1 ug was reverse transcribed with random hexamers. Amplification of TCR beta CDR3 used immunoSEQ multiplex PCR across 54 Vbeta and 13 Jbeta. TCRdb processed the immunoSEQ multiplex PCR reads anew with MiXCR; each CDR3 protein has one entry. Of some 140,000 distinct CDR3 sequences listed, about 95% are singletons. These data come from a study of CD8 T cells in Susac syndrome. About the study: Roughly six sequenced Susac syndrome patients had clinically active disease, while roughly 8 were in remission.

Findings and limits, study-wide: Susac syndrome CD8+ repertoires were clonally expanded, most strongly in CD8+ TEMRA cells.

The ends were cut back, 1 base at V and 7 bases at J, with 15 bases in the middle. CDR3 length: 14 residues. In germline, CDR1 is SGHRS, CDR2 YFSETQ. The specimen sequenced was CD8+ T cells from PBMCs. The gene calls are TRBV5-1 and TRBJ2-7; D remains unclear. This TCR came from a human donor with Susac syndrome. CDR3 protein: CASSLTDSGAEQYF. The CDR3 region has the DNA TGCGCCAGCAGCTTGACTGATTCCGGCGCGGAGCAGTACTTC.